This TCR beta chain is drawn from a study of T cell responses to AZD1222 COVID-19 vaccine. Study at large: Both about-4-week and about-12-week second-dose recipients were combined. Study-level points and caveats: The donor group comprised mostly white British people and more females; the analysis possibly underestimated clonal diversity.

Concerning this clone itself: The antigen is undetermined.

The CDR3 extends over 15 amino acids. Trimming stripped 6 bases from V and 3 bases from J, with 17 bases between. Germline loops: CDR1 KGHSH, CDR2 LQKENI. TCRdb keeps only in-frame clones here, not all; method: immunoSEQ multiplex PCR. The sample yields some 150,000 clones, more than 75% seen once. Specimen: peripheral blood, collected on day 0 of AZD1222 vaccination. The V call is TRBV18, the J call TRBJ1-2; possible D gene TRBD1, 5 bases. The TCR comes from an adult in good health. The CDR3 nucleotides read TGTGCCAGCTCCCGGCTTGGGGGTGAGGACTATGGCTACACCTTC. Translating gives CASSRLGGEDYGYTF.